This TCR beta chain was identified during a study of OX40 agonist ivuxolimab in advanced cancers. Some clones are missing from TCRdb's copy, which holds only in-frame ones; the method was immunoSEQ multiplex PCR. Of more than 60,000 clones in the sample, around 86% were seen once. The study's findings and limits: On average, CD8+ T cells had more expanded clones than CD4+. Circulating CD4+ and CD8+ T cells showed clonal expansion by week 6 at 0.1 to 3.0 mg/kg.

Comments on this clone: The target antigen is unknown.

With baseline, cycle 4 day 1, and cycle 7 day 1 as timepoints, blood was sampled. The sequence derives from an adult with an advanced solid tumor such as melanoma, head and neck, liver or kidney cancer. The input for sequencing was CD4+ or CD8+ T cells sorted from blood, taken in a trial of the OX40 agonist ivuxolimab.

CDR3 sequence: CASSYSRTGDSPLHF. The CDR3 bases are TGTGCCAGCAGTTACTCCAGGACAGGGGATTCACCCCTCCACTTT. The chain combines TRBV6-5 with TRBJ1-6; the match to TRBD1 covers 9 bases. Germline assignment: CDR1 MNHEY and CDR2 SVGAGI. Trimming at V came to 0 bases and at J to 8 bases, leaving 2 bases not matched to a gene. This CDR3 comprises 15 residues.